These T cell receptor beta chains were read from a single sample in a study of CD8 T cells in Susac syndrome. TCRdb used MiXCR to reprocess the immunoSEQ multiplex PCR reads, holding one entry per CDR3 protein. The table includes 250,000 or so distinct CDR3 sequences, 90% to 95% detected once. The material sequenced was CD4+ T cells from PBMCs. These receptors came from a human donor with multiple sclerosis. The CDR3 runs from the conserved cysteine through the conserved F or W. Fields, in order: J gene, D gene, CDR3 length, V gene, clone size, CDR3 DNA, CDR3 protein. A D gene is named only where the DNA matches it firmly. Expanded clones are given a class, and other clones once, few, many or no size at all.

>TRBJ1-5|-|13|TRBV3-1|-
TGTGCCAGCAGCCAAGATGTCGGTCAGCCCCAGCATTTT
CASSQDVGQPQHF
>TRBJ2-3|-|14|TRBV29-1|once
TGCAGCGTTGACCCGACAGGAGGGACAGATACGCAGTATTTT
CSVDPTGGTDTQYF
>TRBJ2-1|TRBD1|15|TRBV7-9|-
TGTGCCAGCAGCTTAGGTATGGCAGGGGGTGATGAGCAGTTCTTC
CASSLGMAGGDEQFF
>TRBJ1-1|TRBD1|15|TRBV28|-
TGTGCCAGCAGTTTATTGGGGACAGGGGGCGGGGCGACTTTCTTT
CASSLLGTGGGATFF
>TRBJ2-5|-|15|TRBV14|-
TGTGCCAGCAGCCAAGGGAGGACTTTCCAAGAGACCCAGTACTTC
CASSQGRTFQETQYF
>TRBJ1-6|-|14|TRBV6-5|-
TGTGCCAGCAGTAGGACGTCGTATAATTCACCCCTCCACTTT
CASSRTSYNSPLHF
>TRBJ1-2|TRBD1|13|TRBV5-1|-
TGCGCCAGCAGCGGCGGACAGGTCTATGGCTACACCTTC
CASSGGQVYGYTF
>TRBJ1-2|-|12|TRBV12-5|-
TGTGCTAGTGGTTGGGCGGGCCGGGGCTACACCTTC
CASGWAGRGYTF
>TRBJ2-1|-|12|TRBV6-2/TRBV6-3|-
TGTGCCAGCAGCACGGGGTGGGATGAGCAGTTCTTC
CASSTGWDEQFF
>TRBJ1-5|TRBD1|13|TRBV29-1|-
TGCAGCGTTGTTCCAGGGGGCGATCAGCCCCAGCATTTT
CSVVPGGDQPQHF
>TRBJ2-6|-|15|TRBV7-3|-
TGTGCCAGCAGCCCTAACGGTGGTGGGGCCAACGTCCTGACTTTC
CASSPNGGGANVLTF
>TRBJ2-1|TRBD2|19|TRBV5-1|-
TGCGCCAGCAGCTTGTGGCTTAGCGGGACCCGGCCGATAGACAATGAGCAGTTCTTC
CASSLWLSGTRPIDNEQFF
>TRBJ2-3|TRBD1|17|TRBV20-1|-
TGCAGTGCTAGAGCTCCGACCAGGACAGGGGTCCCAGATACGCAGTATTTT
CSARAPTRTGVPDTQYF
>TRBJ1-1|-|11|TRBV28|-
TGTGCCAGCAGTTTGTTCGGTGAAGCTTTCTTT
CASSLFGEAFF
>TRBJ1-5|-|14|TRBV5-1|few
TGCGCCAGCAGCTTGGGGGGTAGAAATCAGCCCCAGCATTTT
CASSLGGRNQPQHF
>TRBJ1-5|TRBD1|13|TRBV7-3|-
TGTGCCAGCATCGACAGGGGGCTTCAGCCCCAGCATTTT
CASIDRGLQPQHF
>TRBJ2-7|TRBD2|15|TRBV7-8|once
TGTGCCAGCAGCTTCGGGAGGCAGGGAGTTGACGAGCAGTACTTC
CASSFGRQGVDEQYF
>TRBJ2-3|-|10|TRBV13|-
TGTGCCAGCAGCTCCAATACGCAGTATTTT
CASSSNTQYF
>TRBJ2-7|TRBD1|13|TRBV20-1|-
TGCAGTGCAGACCCCCGGACAGGGGTCGAGCAGTACTTC
CSADPRTGVEQYF
>TRBJ1-5|-|14|TRBV7-9|-
TGTGCCAGCAGCCCCTCCACGGAGAATCAGCCCCAGCATTTT
CASSPSTENQPQHF
>TRBJ1-5|TRBD1|15|TRBV4-1|-
TGCGCCAGCAGCCAAACAGGGGGCTCGAATCAGCCCCAGCATTTT
CASSQTGGSNQPQHF
>TRBJ1-2|TRBD1|16|TRBV29-1|-
TGCAGCGTTGAAGATCCAACCGGGACAGGGGGCTTTGGCTACACCTTC
CSVEDPTGTGGFGYTF
>TRBJ1-4|-|14|TRBV25-1|-
TGTGCCAGCAGTGAGATAGACGGTGATGAAAAACTGTTTTTT
CASSEIDGDEKLFF
>TRBJ2-7|-|16|TRBV5-1|-
TGCGCCAGCAGCTTGGCCGACTCGGGACAAGGAAACGAGCAGTACTTC
CASSLADSGQGNEQYF
>TRBJ2-1|-|14|TRBV27|few
TGTGCCAGCAGTTTTGGAGGGGGCTACAATGAGCAGTTCTTC
CASSFGGGYNEQFF
>TRBJ1-6|-|13|TRBV6-6|-
TGTGCCAGCAGTTACGGGTTGAATTCACCCCTCCACTTT
CASSYGLNSPLHF
>TRBJ1-5|-|16|TRBV3-1|-
TGTGCCAGCAGCCCCCCCCACGACAGAAGCAATCAGCCCCAGCATTTT
CASSPPHDRSNQPQHF
>TRBJ1-6|-|16|TRBV5-1|-
TGCGCCAGCAGCTTGTATAGTCCGAACGGGAATTCACCCCTCCACTTT
CASSLYSPNGNSPLHF
>TRBJ2-1|-|13|TRBV5-8|-
TGTGCCAGCAGGATCCGGGGAAACAATGAGCAGTTCTTC
CASRIRGNNEQFF
>TRBJ2-4|-|17|TRBV19|-
TGTGCCAGTAGTCCCCTAAGGGGGGGGGCTCCCAAAAACATTCAGTACTTC
CASSPLRGGAPKNIQYF
>TRBJ2-3|-|15|TRBV11-2|once
TGTGCCAGCAGCTTAAATACAGGGAAGGTTGATACGCAGTATTTT
CASSLNTGKVDTQYF
>TRBJ1-3|TRBD1|15|TRBV12-3/TRBV12-4|-
TGTGCCAGCAGTTTAGGCGGGACAGGATGGGACACCATATATTTT
CASSLGGTGWDTIYF
>TRBJ2-3|-|16|TRBV24-1|once
TGTGCCACCAGTACAATGGCCCAACCCGGCACAGATACGCAGTATTTT
CATSTMAQPGTDTQYF
>TRBJ1-5|-|15|TRBV20-1|-
TGCAGTGCTAGAGATGGTGGAGGGCGGAATCAGCCCCAGCATTTT
CSARDGGGRNQPQHF
>TRBJ1-3|-|18|TRBV18|-
TGTGCCAGCTCACCACTTCCCCCCCGGCCACTCGGAGGAAACACCATATATTTT
CASSPLPPRPLGGNTIYF
>TRBJ2-5|-|14|TRBV25-1|-
TGTGCCAGCAGTGAGGCGGCGATGCGGGAGACCCAGTACTTC
CASSEAAMRETQYF
>TRBJ2-1|-|16|TRBV20-1|-
TGCAGTGCTAGAGACCCGAAGGGGACGACAGGCCATGAGCAGTTCTTC
CSARDPKGTTGHEQFF
>TRBJ2-1|TRBD2|14|TRBV5-4|-
TGTGCCAGCAGCTGGGAGGGACTAGCCCATGAGCAGTTCTTC
CASSWEGLAHEQFF
>TRBJ1-3|-|16|TRBV5-1|-
TGCGCCAGCATCGCAACCGACAGGCCCTCTGGAAACACCATATATTTT
CASIATDRPSGNTIYF
>TRBJ2-7|TRBD1|15|TRBV4-1|-
TGCGCCAGCAGCCCGGGACAGGGGAACGTCGACGAGCAGTACTTC
CASSPGQGNVDEQYF
>TRBJ2-1|-|13|TRBV15|-
TGTGCCACCCGTTCACCCCGATGGAATGAGCAGTTCTTC
CATRSPRWNEQFF